This TCR beta chain is from a study of T cell changes during pregnancy in multiple sclerosis. Produced via immunoSEQ multiplex PCR; TCRdb's table is partial and in-frame only. Of over 70,000 clones listed, around 90% were seen once; the top ten hold 1.5% to 2%. Only one count was recorded for this clone. There are 12 residues in the CDR3. V gave up 0 bases and J gave up 10 bases; unmatched junction bases: 2. The germline CDR1 and CDR2 sequences are SGHRS and YFSETQ. The sequencing used peripheral blood, collected in the first trimester of pregnancy. The rearrangement joins TRBV5-1 to TRBJ2-3; TRBD2 agrees at 7 bases. The TCR was taken from a female donor in good health, enrolled as a control in a pregnancy study. CDR3 nucleotide sequence: TGCGCCAGCAGCTTGGAGGGGAGGGCGCAGTATTTT. Protein sequence: CASSLEGRAQYF.